Each of the 4 T cell receptor beta chains below was sequenced from the same sample in a study of blood T cell repertoires in COVID-19. The repertoire was sequenced with immunoSEQ multiplex PCR; TCRdb's copy has only in-frame clones and lacks some. Of a few hundred thousand clones listed, roughly 86% are singletons. The sample taken for sequencing was peripheral blood. These receptor sequences come from a woman aged 30 to 39 with acute or convalescent COVID-19.

The CDR3 here is CASSSRPQGASNQPQHF. The CDR3 DNA follows: TGTGCCAGCAGTTCCAGGCCACAGGGGGCAAGCAATCAGCCCCAGCATTTT. V usage is TRBV5-5 and J usage is TRBJ1-5; TRBD1 matches at 9 bases. The junction had 10 bases not matched to a gene; V was cut back by 5 bases and J by 1 base. The CDR3 contains 17 residues. Germline V gene lookup returns CDR1 SGHKS and CDR2 YYEKEE (reference sequence).

The genes are TRBV24-1 and TRBJ2-7; tentative D call: TRBD1 (6 bases). This CDR3 has 16 amino acids. Germline V gene lookup returns CDR1 KGHDR and CDR2 SFDVKD. The V gene lost 2 bases and the J gene lost 2 bases, with 15 bases spanning the gap. The CDR3: CATSDSLVTGPYEQYF. In DNA form, the CDR3 reads TGTGCCACCAGTGATTCTCTGGTTACAGGGCCCTACGAGCAGTACTTC.

The V call is TRBV11-2, the J call TRBJ1-6; D may be TRBD1 (6 bases). Trimming left V 3 bases short and J 8 bases short, with 23 bases between. Germline assignment: CDR1 SGHAT and CDR2 FQNNGV. This CDR3 is 18 amino acids long. CDR3: CASSFTATGLLMDSPLHF. The CDR3 DNA sequence: TGTGCCAGCAGCTTCACCGCGACAGGACTCCTGATGGATTCACCCCTCCACTTT. The variable domain in full, with the rest retrieved from reference TRBV11-2 and TRBJ1-6, is EAGVAQSPRYKIIEKRQSVAFWCNPISGHATLYWYQQILGQGPKLLIQFQNNGVVDDSQLPKDRFSAERLKGVDSTLKIQPAKLEDSAVYLCASSFTATGLLMDSPLHFGNGTRLTVT.

CDR3: CASSLTREGHYEQYF. DNA for the CDR3: TGTGCCAGCAGCTTAACGCGGGAGGGCCATTACGAGCAGTACTTC. The J gene is TRBJ2-7, the V gene TRBV7-3, with 9 bases identical to TRBD2. This CDR3 has 15 amino acids. Germline assignment: CDR1 SGHTA and CDR2 FQGTGA. Unmatched junction bases numbered 4, after V lost 0 bases and J lost 4 bases.